This T cell receptor (beta chain) comes out of a study of cytomegalovirus exposure and HLA in healthy donors. Findings of the study overall: The authors enumerated under 200 TCR beta chains as linked to cytomegalovirus.

CDR1 and CDR2 (germline): SGHKS, YYEKEE (reference sequence). The CDR3 runs to 16 residues. Trimming took 4 bases from V and 4 from J, leaving 21 bases between them. Repertoires were generated with immunoSEQ multiplex PCR, while TCRdb's copy carries only in-frame clones and drops some. The repertoire holds 150,000 to 200,000 clones, with more than 70% as singletons. Note on this clone: The antigen remains undetermined.

The gene calls are TRBV5-5 and TRBJ2-7, with D possibly being TRBD1 (6 bases). Specimen: PBMCs. The sequence was obtained from a man aged 25 to 40 in good health and CMV-seropositive. The CDR3 here is CASSPVAGVSGYEQYF. For the CDR3, the DNA is TGTGCCAGCAGCCCCGTTGCAGGGGTCTCGGGATACGAGCAGTACTTC.